One and the same sample provided the 26 T cell receptor beta chains below, sequenced in a study of cytomegalovirus exposure and HLA in healthy donors. PCR amplification relied on 60 Vbeta primers (plus 13 Jbeta primers). The repertoire was sequenced with immunoSEQ multiplex PCR; TCRdb's copy has only in-frame clones and lacks some. The sample records about 140,000 clones, approximately 76% being singletons. Sequencing input: PBMCs. These receptors were collected from a man aged 35 to 55 in good health and CMV-seronegative.

In DNA form, the CDR3 reads TGTGCCAGCAGCCACGGGACTAGCCCAGATACGCAGTATTTT. Amino acids: CASSHGTSPDTQYF. The J gene is TRBJ2-3, the V gene TRBV4-2; 9 bases align to TRBD2. The ends lost 3 bases at V and 4 bases at J; junction bases unmatched: 2. The CDR3 totals 14 residues. Germline V gene data show CDR1 as LGHNA and CDR2 as YNFKEQ.

The V call is TRBV19, the J call TRBJ2-5, with 8 bases aligning to TRBD1. This CDR3 comprises 13 residues. J lost 3 bases, V lost 5 bases, and 2 bases had no gene match. CDR1 and CDR2 from the germline V gene are LNHDA and SQIVND (reference sequence). This CDR3 is CASSATGEETQYF. CDR3 in DNA: TGTGCCAGTAGTGCGACAGGGGAAGAGACCCAGTACTTC.

The chain couples TRBV14 to TRBJ1-1; D is possibly TRBD1 (6 bases). V lost 4 bases and J 7 bases, leaving 13 bases between the germline ends. This CDR3 contains 13 residues. CDR1 and CDR2 (germline): SGHDN, FVKESK. The CDR3 reads CASSRYRADEAFF. The CDR3 region has the DNA TGTGCCAGCAGCCGGTACAGGGCTGATGAAGCTTTCTTT.

V and J are TRBV5-6 and TRBJ2-7, with 8 bases lining up with TRBD2. CDR1 is SGHDT, CDR2 YYEEEE, per germline. The CDR3 runs to 14 residues. Losses at the gene ends were 2 bases for V and 0 bases for J; bases not matched to a gene: 1. The CDR3 protein is CASSFSGTSYEQYF. CDR3 DNA: TGTGCCAGCAGCTTTAGCGGGACCTCCTACGAGCAGTACTTC.

V usage is TRBV5-4 and J usage is TRBJ2-7; D is possibly TRBD2 (6 bases). The V and J ends lost 4 bases and 1 base respectively, with 15 bases between them. In germline, CDR1 is SGHNT, CDR2 YYREEE (reference sequence). This CDR3 has 15 amino acids. CDR3 amino acids: CASSVGDSRSYEQYF. CDR3 nucleotide sequence: TGTGCCAGCAGCGTCGGGGACTCCCGATCCTACGAGCAGTACTTC.

This clone occurred a few times. The V gene is TRBV7-3, the J gene TRBJ2-7; TRBD2 matches 11 bases. CDR3 length: 16 residues. V lost 3 bases and J lost 2; bases outside the gene matches: 6. Germline CDR1 and CDR2: SGHTA and FQGTGA. This CDR3 reads CASSFSGTSGPYEQYF. As DNA, the CDR3 is TGTGCCAGCAGCTTCTCCGGGACTAGCGGACCCTACGAGCAGTACTTC.

The chain carries TRBV5-6 and TRBJ2-3, with 8 bases lining up with TRBD2. V was pared by 4 bases and J by 2 bases, with 6 bases of the junction left unmatched. This CDR3 is 15 amino acids long. Germline V CDR1 and CDR2: SGHDT, YYEEEE. CDR3 amino acids: CASSPTSGTTDTQYF. For the CDR3, the DNA is TGTGCCAGCAGCCCCACTAGCGGAACCACAGATACGCAGTATTTT.

The V and J genes are TRBV10-2 and TRBJ2-2; 11 bases align to TRBD1. The CDR3 length is 16 residues. Germline V gene lookup returns CDR1 WSHSY and CDR2 SAAADI. V gave up 0 bases and J gave up 5 bases; unmatched junction bases: 2. This CDR3 is CASSESGDRGTGELFF. The DNA of the CDR3 is TGCGCCAGCAGTGAGTCAGGGGACAGGGGGACCGGGGAGCTGTTTTTT.

The rearrangement joins TRBV20-1 to TRBJ1-2; D unclear. This CDR3 contains 11 residues. The germline CDR1 and CDR2 sequences are DFQATT and SNEGSKA (reference sequence). V was trimmed by 3 bases and J by 4 bases, leaving 6 bases between them. The CDR3 spells CSASNSYGYTF. In DNA form, the CDR3 reads TGCAGTGCTAGTAACAGCTATGGCTACACCTTC.

The chain couples TRBV7-3 to TRBJ1-6; D remains unclear. Trimming took off 0 bases at V and 9 bases at J, with 12 bases between the two ends. The CDR3 has 15 residues. Germline V gene sequence: CDR1 SGHTA, CDR2 FQGTGA. CDR3 region: CASSLTAAEGSPLHF. In DNA, the CDR3 is TGTGCCAGCAGCTTAACGGCGGCCGAGGGTTCACCCCTCCACTTT. Combining the CDR3 with reference TRBV7-3 and TRBJ1-6 gives the whole variable domain GAGVSQTPSNKVTEKGKYVELRCDPISGHTALYWYRQSLGQGPEFLIYFQGTGAADDSGLPNDRFFAVRPEGSVSTLKIQRTERGDSAVYLCASSLTAAEGSPLHFGNGTRLTVT.

The chain is built from TRBV5-6 and TRBJ2-3, with D maybe TRBD2 (6 bases). Trimming removed 4 bases at V and 5 bases at J, with 20 bases between. The CDR3 sequence is 16 residues long. Germline loops: CDR1 SGHDT, CDR2 YYEEEE. CDR3 protein: CASSLFGGETVDTQYF. CDR3 bases: TGTGCCAGCAGCCTCTTTGGAGGGGAAACTGTAGATACGCAGTATTTT.

In regard to this clone: This sample includes further DNA sequences coding for the same CDR3. The CDR3 DNA reads as TGTGCCAGCAGTTTATCGTTCGGGGAAGGGCAGCCCCAGCATTTT. Translated: CASSLSFGEGQPQHF. The chain links TRBV27 to TRBJ1-5; D not certain. Trimming pared 0 bases from V and 7 bases from J, leaving 13 bases between. Looked up from germline, CDR1 is MNHEY and CDR2 is SMNVEV (reference sequence). This CDR3 has 15 residues.

This clone occurred a few times. The rearrangement uses TRBV19 and TRBJ2-3; 12 bases are a match to TRBD2. From germline, CDR1 is LNHDA and CDR2 SQIVND (reference sequence). Trimming at V came to 5 bases and at J to 0 bases, leaving 3 bases not matched to a gene. CDR3 length: 16 residues. DNA for the CDR3: TGTGCCAGTAGTGCAACTAGCGGGGGGAGCACAGATACGCAGTATTTT. It codes for CASSATSGGSTDTQYF.

The rearrangement uses TRBV11-1 and TRBJ2-1; 8 bases match TRBD2. J gave up 9 bases and V 0 bases, and 7 bases lay outside the gene matches. CDR1 SGHAT and CDR2 FQDESV come from the germline V gene (reference sequence). This CDR3 has 15 residues. The CDR3 sequence: CASSLASGGAGEQFF. The CDR3 nucleotides are TGTGCCAGCAGCTTAGCTTCCGGGGGGGCTGGTGAGCAGTTCTTC. The full variable domain, in which reference TRBV11-1 and TRBJ2-1 provide the parts outside the CDR3, is EAEVAQSPRYKITEKSQAVAFWCDPISGHATLYWYRQILGQGPELLVQFQDESVVDDSQLPKDRFSAERLKGVDSTLKIQPAELGDSAMYLCASSLASGGAGEQFFGPGTRLTVL.

This clone was observed a few times. The rearrangement uses TRBV29-1 and TRBJ1-5, with a tentative D call TRBD1 (5 bases). CDR3 length: 12 amino acids. The germline V gene encodes CDR1 SQVTM and CDR2 ANQGSEA. V dropped 5 bases and J dropped 4 bases, with 9 bases sitting between them. CDR3 protein: CSVRGGNQPQHF. For the CDR3, the DNA is TGCAGCGTTCGGGGGGGAAATCAGCCCCAGCATTTT.

This chain links TRBV30 with TRBJ1-2; no firm D call. This CDR3 contains 11 residues. V was trimmed by 4 bases and J by 7 bases, leaving 10 bases between them. Germline V gene sequence: CDR1 GTSNPN, CDR2 SVGIG (reference sequence). The chain's CDR3 is CAWTQSLGYTF. Here the CDR3 DNA reads TGTGCCTGGACCCAGTCTCTTGGCTACACCTTC.

The chain carries TRBV5-1 and TRBJ1-6; tentatively, D is TRBD1 (6 bases). From germline, CDR1 is SGHRS and CDR2 YFSETQ. The CDR3 is 15 residues long. The V end lost 0 bases, the J end lost 3 bases, and 7 bases lay between the germline ends. This CDR3 reads CASSLAGDYNSPLHF. As DNA, the CDR3 is TGCGCCAGCAGCTTGGCAGGGGACTATAATTCACCCCTCCACTTT.

J is TRBJ2-1 and V is TRBV5-4; weak D call: TRBD1 (6 bases). The CDR3 length is 13 residues. V was shortened by 0 bases and J by 8 bases, with 9 bases between the two germline ends. The germline CDR1 and CDR2 sequences are SGHNT and YYREEE (reference sequence). CDR3: CASSLDRAHEQFF. The CDR3 coding sequence is TGTGCCAGCAGCTTGGACAGGGCCCATGAGCAGTTCTTC.

The V call is TRBV9, the J call TRBJ1-6, with TRBD1 identical over 7 bases. Germline CDR1 and CDR2: SGDLS and YYNGEE. J gave up 8 bases and V 2 bases, and 13 bases lay outside the gene matches. CDR3 size: 17 residues. CDR3 DNA sequence: TGTGCCAGCAGCGTCCGGGACAGAAGTTTTGGGGATTCACCCCTCCACTTT. Translating gives CASSVRDRSFGDSPLHF.

V and J are TRBV28 and TRBJ2-4, with 8 nucleotides matching TRBD1. Losses at the gene ends were 7 bases for V and 8 bases for J; bases not matched to a gene: 13. Per the germline V gene, CDR1 is MDHEN and CDR2 is SYDVKM. This CDR3 is 15 amino acids long. The CDR3 DNA follows: TGTGCCAGCACCGAACGGGGCAGGGGGCGGGACATTCAGTACTTC. This translates into CASTERGRGRDIQYF.

The chain combines TRBV30 with TRBJ2-2; 12 bases are a match to TRBD2. The V gene end was trimmed by 1 base and the J gene end by 5 bases; junction bases not matched to a gene: 2. This CDR3 comprises 15 residues. Germline CDR1 is GTSNPN and CDR2 is SVGIG (reference sequence). The CDR3 loop reads CAWSGLAGGTGELFF. The DNA of the CDR3 is TGTGCCTGGAGTGGCCTAGCGGGAGGGACCGGGGAGCTGTTTTTT.

The chain uses TRBV4-2 and TRBJ2-1; D is uncertain. The CDR3 has 15 residues. V lost 5 bases and J lost 5, with 16 bases in between. Germline V gene sequence: CDR1 LGHNA, CDR2 YNFKEQ. The CDR3 DNA reads TGTGCCAGCAGCAAATCTAGGATGGAGAACAATGAGCAGTTCTTC. Its protein product is CASSKSRMENNEQFF.

J is TRBJ1-1 and V is TRBV6-5; D perhaps matches TRBD1 (5 bases). The germline V gene encodes CDR1 MNHEY and CDR2 SVGAGI. There are 16 residues in the CDR3. Trimming stripped 0 bases from V and 2 bases from J, with 13 bases between. The CDR3 nucleotides are TGTGCCAGCAGTTACTCAGTCGGGGGTGGAAACACTGAAGCTTTCTTT. Translated, it gives CASSYSVGGGNTEAFF.

The chain links TRBV11-2 to TRBJ1-4; tentatively, D is TRBD1 (5 bases). CDR1 is SGHAT and CDR2 is FQNNGV in the germline V gene. The CDR3 loop spans 15 amino acids. V lost 5 bases to trimming and J lost 7 bases, with 17 bases between them. CDR3 sequence (DNA): TGTGCCAGCAGCCAAACCACGGGGGACGGTGAAAAACTGTTTTTT. Its translation: CASSQTTGDGEKLFF.

V is TRBV6-5 and J is TRBJ1-2; D possibly corresponds to TRBD1 (5 bases). The CDR3 totals 16 residues. Trimming removed 0 bases at V and 2 bases at J, with 13 bases between. Germline assignment: CDR1 MNHEY and CDR2 SVGAGI. CDR3 loop: CASSYSWLRQNYGYTF. Here the CDR3 DNA reads TGTGCCAGCAGTTACTCGTGGTTGAGACAGAACTATGGCTACACCTTC.

This clone was seen a few times. DNA of the CDR3: TGCGCCAGCAGCGTAAACCGACAGGGTGGAGGAAACACCATATATTTT. Translating gives CASSVNRQGGGNTIYF. V usage is TRBV5-1 and J usage is TRBJ1-3, with TRBD1 identical over 7 bases. The CDR3 totals 16 residues. Germline assignment: CDR1 SGHRS and CDR2 YFSETQ. Trimming cost V 4 bases and J 4 bases; bases outside gene matches: 11.